This section outlines one T cell receptor beta chain sequence together with its context. Its specificity is unknown. These data originate in a study of OX40 agonist ivuxolimab in advanced cancers. Study as a whole: Ivuxolimab, an antibody that agonizes OX40 (CD134), was administered to the patients. Patients in dose escalation had liver, melanoma, kidney or head and neck cancers. Subjects had a mean age of around 60 years, with a range of roughly 20 to 79; more than 70% were male. Study results and limitations: At 0.1 to 3.0 mg/kg, CD4+ and CD8+ blood T cells expanded clonally by week 6.

V was trimmed by 2 bases and J by 6 bases, leaving 5 bases between them. The V gene's germline CDR1 is SGHRS and CDR2 YFSETQ. The CDR3 consists of 11 residues. Sequencing was performed with immunoSEQ multiplex PCR; in TCRdb, only in-frame clones are kept and a portion is missing. The sample lists about 23,000 clones, roughly 90% occurring once. The chain is built from TRBV5-1 and TRBJ1-1; maybe TRBD1 (5 bases). This material consisted of CD4+ or CD8+ T cells sorted from blood, taken in a trial of the OX40 agonist ivuxolimab. The TCR was taken from an adult with an advanced solid tumor such as melanoma, head and neck, liver or kidney cancer. CDR3 amino acids: CASSLGAEAFF. CDR3 DNA: TGCGCCAGCAGCTTAGGGGCTGAAGCTTTCTTT.